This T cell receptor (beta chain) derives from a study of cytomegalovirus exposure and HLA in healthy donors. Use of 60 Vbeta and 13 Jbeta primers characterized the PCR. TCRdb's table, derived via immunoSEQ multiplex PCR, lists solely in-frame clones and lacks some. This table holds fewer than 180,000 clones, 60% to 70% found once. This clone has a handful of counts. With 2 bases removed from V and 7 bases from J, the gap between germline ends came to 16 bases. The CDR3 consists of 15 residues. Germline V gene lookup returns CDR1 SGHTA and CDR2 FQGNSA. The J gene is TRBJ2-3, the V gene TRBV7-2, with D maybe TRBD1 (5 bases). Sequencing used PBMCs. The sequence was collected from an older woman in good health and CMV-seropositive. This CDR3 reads CASSLQLGPTNTQYF. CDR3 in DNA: TGTGCCAGCAGCTTACAGTTGGGGCCTACGAATACGCAGTATTTT.